This T cell receptor (beta chain) was retrieved from a study of T-cell memory formation after mild COVID-19. The CDR3 spans 11 residues. V shed 11 bases and J 4 bases; nucleotides not matched to a gene: 3. Germline V gene data show CDR1 as SNHLY and CDR2 as FYNNEI. TCRdb re-called the 5' RACE reads with MiXCR, one entry per CDR3 protein. In the table there are 200,000 to 250,000 distinct CDR3 sequences, roughly a tenth of which are singletons. This clonotype was counted only a few times. The receptor was isolated from a man between 18 and 35 years old who had mild COVID-19 (a few samples of this study predate the infection). Cell type and time point are not known. Specimen: PBMCs or a T cell subset sorted from them (not recorded which). The V gene is TRBV2, the J gene TRBJ2-7; 9 nucleotides match TRBD2. CDR3 DNA sequence: TGTGCCTGGCTAGCGGGGTACGAGCAGTACGTC. Translating gives CAWLAGYEQYV.